This T cell receptor beta chain was sequenced during a study of blood T cell repertoires in COVID-19. Study context: Donors in the United States, Italy and Spain gave samples during acute or convalescent COVID-19. PBMCs, B-cell-depleted T cells, or T cells provided the cDNA or gDNA that made up the material.

Deletions cut 2 bases from V and 1 base from J, with 13 bases between. The CDR3 has 16 residues. Authors' analysis steps: By means of reference gene primer amplification, nucleated cell counts were estimated. Assay: immunoSEQ multiplex PCR; the TCRdb copy retains only in-frame clones and omits some. From that table come the V and J calls and clone size; the DNA was used to work out D and trimming. The sample lists approximately 320,000 clones, roughly 87% occurring once. The sequence was obtained from a woman aged 18-29 years who had recovered from COVID-19. What was sequenced was PBMCs or T cells enriched from blood (not recorded which). The gene calls are TRBV6-7 and TRBJ2-3, with D perhaps matching TRBD1 (6 bases). TRBV6-7 is labeled an ORF, and its function is uncertain. The CDR3 loop reads CASSYRFRQGTDTQYF. The CDR3 DNA follows: TGTGCCAGCAGTTACCGATTCAGACAGGGCACAGATACGCAGTATTTT.